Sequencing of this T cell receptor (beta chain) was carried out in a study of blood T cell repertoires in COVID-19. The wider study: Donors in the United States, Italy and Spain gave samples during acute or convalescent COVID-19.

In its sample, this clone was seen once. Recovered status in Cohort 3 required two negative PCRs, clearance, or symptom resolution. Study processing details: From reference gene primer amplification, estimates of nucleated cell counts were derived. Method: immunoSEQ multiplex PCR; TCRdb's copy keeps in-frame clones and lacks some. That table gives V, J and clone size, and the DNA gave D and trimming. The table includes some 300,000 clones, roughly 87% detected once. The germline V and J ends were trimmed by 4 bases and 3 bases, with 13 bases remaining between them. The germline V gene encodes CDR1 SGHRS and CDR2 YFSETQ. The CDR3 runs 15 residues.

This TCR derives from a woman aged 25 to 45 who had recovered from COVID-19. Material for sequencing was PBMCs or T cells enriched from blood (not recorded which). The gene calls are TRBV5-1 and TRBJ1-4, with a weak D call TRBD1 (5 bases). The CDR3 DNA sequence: TGCGCCAGCAGCGCCCAGGGCGCAGCTAATGAAAAACTGTTTTTT. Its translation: CASSAQGAANEKLFF.